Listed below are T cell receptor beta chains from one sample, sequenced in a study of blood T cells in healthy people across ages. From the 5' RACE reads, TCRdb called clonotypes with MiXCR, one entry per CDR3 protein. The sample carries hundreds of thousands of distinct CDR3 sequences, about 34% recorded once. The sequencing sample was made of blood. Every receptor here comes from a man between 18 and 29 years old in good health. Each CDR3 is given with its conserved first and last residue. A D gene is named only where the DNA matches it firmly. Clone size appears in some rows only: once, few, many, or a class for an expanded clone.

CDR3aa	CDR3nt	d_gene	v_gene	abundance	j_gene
CAWSRDRGMHGYTF	TGTGCCTGGAGCCGGGACAGGGGGATGCATGGCTACACCTTC	TRBD1	TRBV30	few	TRBJ1-2
CASSTSFTGVGYTF	TGTGCCAGCAGCACTAGTTTTACAGGGGTGGGCTACACCTTC	TRBD1	TRBV12-3/TRBV12-4	few	TRBJ1-2
CASRGGDRDNSPLHF	TGTGCCAGCAGGGGAGGGGACCGAGATAATTCACCCCTCCACTTT	-	TRBV28	few	TRBJ1-6
CAISGYRSTDTQYF	TGTGCCATCAGCGGGTATCGGAGCACAGATACGCAGTATTTT	-	TRBV10-3	-	TRBJ2-3
CASSLDGGIGYGYTF	TGTGCCAGCAGTTTAGATGGGGGGATCGGGTATGGCTACACCTTC	-	TRBV12-3/TRBV12-4	few	TRBJ1-2
CASSSLPDRLFGEQYF	TGTGCCAGCAGTTCCTTACCGGATCGGCTCTTTGGCGAGCAGTACTTC	-	TRBV11-2	-	TRBJ2-7
CASSSLNYNEQFF	TGTGCCAGCAGTTCCTTGAACTACAATGAGCAGTTCTTC	-	TRBV27	many	TRBJ2-1
CASSDSNLYNEQFF	TGTGCCAGCAGTGACTCGAACCTTTACAATGAGCAGTTCTTC	-	TRBV6-5	-	TRBJ2-1
CASSSRDRWVRTEAFF	TGCGCCAGCAGCTCCCGGGACAGGTGGGTCCGCACTGAAGCTTTCTTT	TRBD1	TRBV5-1	-	TRBJ1-1
CASIGDYYNEQFF	TGTGCCAGCATAGGGGATTACTACAATGAGCAGTTCTTC	-	TRBV12-3/TRBV12-4	once	TRBJ2-1
CAWSGQYPRETQFF	TGTGCCTGGAGTGGCCAGTACCCCAGAGAGACCCAGTTCTTC	-	TRBV30	-	TRBJ2-1
CSAIPAGQSSPLHF	TGCAGTGCTATTCCCGCGGGACAGTCTTCACCCCTCCACTTT	TRBD1	TRBV20-1	-	TRBJ1-6
CSAWKRRDPNTEAFF	TGCAGTGCGTGGAAACGTAGGGACCCGAACACTGAAGCTTTCTTT	-	TRBV20-1	-	TRBJ1-1
CASRQEGSGANVLTF	TGTGCCAGCAGGCAAGAGGGCTCTGGGGCCAACGTCCTGACTTTC	-	TRBV27	few	TRBJ2-6
CASSLGTDFHQETQYF	TGCGCCAGCAGCTTGGGAACGGACTTTCACCAAGAGACCCAGTACTTC	-	TRBV5-1	-	TRBJ2-5
CASRPRTGGITEAFF	TGTGCCAGCCGCCCGCGGACAGGGGGGATCACTGAAGCTTTCTTT	TRBD1	TRBV28	-	TRBJ1-1
CASSPPLHF	TGTGCCAGCAGCCCTCCCCTCCACTTT	-	TRBV28	few	TRBJ1-6
CAWSSGARTEAFF	TGTGCCTGGAGTTCGGGGGCGAGGACTGAAGCTTTCTTT	-	TRBV30	few	TRBJ1-1
CASSQDPSGGAGEQFF	TGTGCCAGCAGCCAGGACCCTAGCGGGGGGGCCGGAGAGCAGTTCTTC	TRBD2	TRBV4-2	-	TRBJ2-1
CASRLGQRETQYF	TGTGCCAGCAGGCTCGGACAGCGGGAGACCCAGTACTTC	-	TRBV12-3/TRBV12-4	-	TRBJ2-5
CATSDLRRGIDSFQETQFF	TGTGCCACCAGTGATTTGAGAAGAGGGATCGACTCTTTCCAAGAGACCCAGTTCTTC	-	TRBV24-1	-	TRBJ2-1
CASGLGANTEAFF	TGTGCTAGTGGTCTAGGCGCCAACACTGAAGCTTTCTTT	-	TRBV12-5	-	TRBJ1-1
CASSLGSGRADTQYF	TGTGCCAGCAGCTTGGGGTCGGGGCGGGCAGATACGCAGTATTTT	-	TRBV5-6	few	TRBJ2-3
CASSFLQGVREQYF	TGTGCCAGCAGTTTTTTACAGGGAGTTCGCGAGCAGTACTTC	-	TRBV27	-	TRBJ2-7
CASSRLGNEQYF	TGTGCCAGCAGTCGCCTAGGCAATGAGCAGTACTTC	-	TRBV14	few	TRBJ2-7
CASSLGLAGGPGIEQYF	TGTGCCAGCAGTTTAGGGCTAGCGGGGGGGCCAGGTATTGAGCAGTACTTC	TRBD2	TRBV12-3/TRBV12-4	-	TRBJ2-7
CASSHGQNTGELFF	TGTGCCAGCAGCCACGGTCAGAACACCGGGGAGCTGTTTTTT	-	TRBV6-2/TRBV6-3	few	TRBJ2-2
CASSLVLAGPSYNEQFF	TGTGCCAGCAGTTTAGTGCTAGCGGGACCCTCCTACAATGAGCAGTTCTTC	TRBD2	TRBV12-3/TRBV12-4	-	TRBJ2-1
CASRLRYTGPYGYTF	TGTGCCAGCAGGCTTAGGTACACAGGACCCTATGGCTACACCTTC	-	TRBV7-2	-	TRBJ1-2
CASSVRVQGEQYF	TGTGCCAGCAGTGTCAGGGTCCAGGGCGAGCAGTACTTC	-	TRBV6-5	-	TRBJ2-7
CASSQDPVTGWVNTEAFF	TGTGCCAGCAGCCAAGATCCAGTGACAGGGTGGGTGAACACTGAAGCTTTCTTT	TRBD1	TRBV14	-	TRBJ1-1
CASRDRRNQPQHF	TGTGCCAGCCGGGACAGGCGGAATCAGCCCCAGCATTTT	TRBD1	TRBV12-3/TRBV12-4	many	TRBJ1-5
CSVRAGLETEAFF	TGCAGCGTTCGAGCGGGGCTTGAGACTGAAGCTTTCTTT	-	TRBV29-1	few	TRBJ1-1
CATSDIDQPQHF	TGTGCCACCAGTGATATTGATCAGCCCCAGCATTTT	-	TRBV24-1	-	TRBJ1-5
CASSLATALGGTEAFF	TGCGCCAGCAGCTTGGCCACAGCTCTGGGGGGCACTGAAGCTTTCTTT	-	TRBV5-1	few	TRBJ1-1
CSARGEEETQYF	TGCAGTGCTAGAGGGGAAGAGGAGACCCAGTACTTC	-	TRBV20-1	few	TRBJ2-5
CASARVGSNEKLFF	TGTGCCAGCGCCAGGGTGGGTTCTAATGAAAAACTGTTTTTT	-	TRBV7-8	-	TRBJ1-4
CASSTGGVGEKLFF	TGTGCCAGCAGCACGGGGGGAGTCGGTGAAAAACTGTTTTTT	-	TRBV9	-	TRBJ1-4
CASSLKTWGTVEKLFF	TGTGCCAGCAGTTTAAAGACGTGGGGGACAGTGGAAAAACTGTTTTTT	TRBD1	TRBV12-3/TRBV12-4	-	TRBJ1-4
CSAGLAAKETQFF	TGCAGCGCTGGACTAGCGGCTAAAGAGACCCAGTTCTTC	TRBD2	TRBV29-1	few	TRBJ2-1
CASSLQSRDRDGYTF	TGTGCCAGCAGTCTCCAGTCCCGGGACAGGGATGGCTACACCTTC	TRBD1	TRBV12-3/TRBV12-4	few	TRBJ1-2